One sample yielded the 31 T cell receptor beta chains listed below, sequenced in a study of Tregs in tolerant kidney transplant recipients. Libraries were prepared by immunoSEQ multiplex PCR; TCRdb keeps only in-frame clonotypes and omits some of them. The sample lists 75,000 to 95,000 clones, roughly nine tenths occurring once. Sequencing was performed on CD8+ T cells from blood. The receptors shown here come from a human donor in good health.

This chain uses TRBV4-1 with TRBJ2-2; 10 positions match TRBD2. J was trimmed by 2 bases and V by 1 base; bases with no gene match: 7. Germline V CDR1 and CDR2: MGHRA, YSYEKL. CDR3 length: 18 residues. The CDR3 DNA reads as TGCGCCAGCAGCCAAGTGCCAGCGGGAGGGCCCAACACCGGGGAGCTGTTTTTT. Its translation is CASSQVPAGGPNTGELFF.

This sequence joins TRBV5-4 and TRBJ2-7, with unresolved D. V dropped 0 bases and J dropped 3 bases, with 7 bases sitting between them. The CDR3 totals 13 residues. Per the germline V gene, CDR1 is SGHNT and CDR2 is YYREEE (reference sequence). The CDR3 bases are TGTGCCAGCAGCTTGGACATGTTCTACGAGCAGTACTTC. Translation gives CASSLDMFYEQYF.

By frequency in the sample, this clone is medium-sized. The chain combines TRBV4-1 with TRBJ2-1; D possibly matches TRBD1 or TRBD2 (5 bases each). Between the trimmed V and J ends, which lost 0 bases and 5 bases, there was a span of 23 bases. The CDR3 is 19 amino acids. The V gene's germline CDR1 is MGHRA and CDR2 YSYEKL. CDR3 loop: CASSQEWAPGTSGDNEQFF. The CDR3 DNA sequence: TGCGCCAGCAGCCAAGAATGGGCCCCCGGGACCTCGGGCGACAATGAGCAGTTCTTC.

CDR3 sequence (DNA): TGTGCCAGCAGTGTCCAGTGGGGGGTGAACACTGAAGCTTTCTTT. It codes for CASSVQWGVNTEAFF. The J gene is TRBJ1-1, the V gene TRBV6-1; D perhaps matches TRBD1 (5 bases). Germline CDR1 and CDR2: MNHNS and SASEGT. The CDR3 extends over 15 amino acids. V lost 4 bases and J lost 0, with 12 bases in between.

The J gene is TRBJ1-2, the V gene TRBV4-1, with 7 bases aligning to TRBD1. Germline CDR1 MGHRA, CDR2 YSYEKL. The CDR3 consists of 16 residues. V shed 1 base, J shed 2 bases, and the junction held 7 bases outside the gene matches. The CDR3 DNA reads TGCGCCAGCAGCCAAGTGGATAGGGGGCGCAACTATGGCTACACCTTC. As protein: CASSQVDRGRNYGYTF.

This clone was observed once. The chain is built from TRBV4-2 and TRBJ1-2; D may be TRBD1 (5 bases). The CDR3 sequence is 16 residues long. The ends were cut back, 0 bases at V and 0 bases at J, with 11 bases in the middle. Per germline, CDR1 LGHNA and CDR2 YNFKEQ. The CDR3 DNA reads as TGTGCCAGCAGCCAAGAGGCGGGGACCACTAACTATGGCTACACCTTC. Amino acids: CASSQEAGTTNYGYTF.

The genes are TRBV5-4 and TRBJ2-7, with TRBD1 matching over 7 bases. The germline V gene has CDR1 SGHNT and CDR2 YYREEE (reference sequence). J lost 0 bases, V lost 1 base, and 4 bases had no gene match. This CDR3 has 15 residues. The CDR3 loop reads CASSLRDRPSYEQYF. CDR3 in DNA: TGTGCCAGCAGCTTGAGGGACAGACCCTCCTACGAGCAGTACTTC.

The genes are TRBV7-2 and TRBJ2-2; D not certain. In germline, CDR1 is SGHTA, CDR2 FQGNSA. With 0 bases removed from V and 3 bases from J, the gap between germline ends came to 8 bases. The CDR3 loop spans 15 amino acids. For the CDR3, the DNA is TGTGCCAGCAGCTTAGCGAACTACCACACCGGGGAGCTGTTTTTT. Encoded protein: CASSLANYHTGELFF.

V usage is TRBV11-2 and J usage is TRBJ1-3, with D unclear. Germline V CDR1 and CDR2: SGHAT, FQNNGV. The length of the CDR3 is 15 residues. V lost 0 bases and J 7 bases, leaving 13 bases between the germline ends. Here the CDR3 DNA reads TGTGCCAGCAGCTTAGAGTTGGCTAAAGGCAACACCATATATTTT. Its translation is CASSLELAKGNTIYF.

The gene calls are TRBV11-2 and TRBJ2-1; 7 bases match TRBD2. The germline gives CDR1 SGHAT, CDR2 FQNNGV. Trimming removed 1 base from V and 3 bases from J; junction bases left unmatched: 6. The length of the CDR3 is 16 residues. CDR3 nucleotide sequence: TGTGCCAGCAGCTTAGTCCCTAGCGGCCACTACAATGAGCAGTTCTTC. Protein sequence: CASSLVPSGHYNEQFF.

Only one count was recorded for this clone. This chain connects TRBV7-9 to TRBJ2-7; TRBD2 might be the D (6 bases). Germline lookup yields CDR1 SEHNR and CDR2 FQNEAQ (reference sequence). This CDR3 has 16 amino acids. Trimming removed 1 base from V and 3 bases from J, with 16 bases in between. The CDR3 spells CASSLGRGNTVYEQYF. The CDR3 region has the DNA TGTGCCAGCAGCTTAGGACGGGGGAACACTGTCTACGAGCAGTACTTC.

This clone was detected many times. This sequence joins TRBV6-5 and TRBJ1-4; the match to TRBD1 covers 7 bases. J was trimmed by 5 bases and V by 5 bases; bases with no gene match: 5. Germline lookup yields CDR1 MNHEY and CDR2 SVGAGI. The CDR3 is 14 amino acids. In DNA, the CDR3 is TGTGCCAGCAGTACAGGACAGGAGAATGAAAAACTGTTTTTT. Amino acid sequence: CASSTGQENEKLFF.

The chain uses TRBV28 and TRBJ2-7; D is ambiguous. V lost 7 bases, J lost 6 bases, and 10 bases lay in between. The V gene's germline CDR1 is MDHEN and CDR2 SYDVKM. The CDR3 sequence is 11 residues long. CDR3 amino acids: CASTDLSEQYF. DNA of the CDR3: TGTGCCAGCACTGATCTGAGCGAGCAGTACTTC.

The chain employs TRBV13 and TRBJ1-4; D unresolved. This CDR3 is built from 11 residues. V gave up 6 bases and J gave up 4 bases, with 3 bases separating them. Germline CDR1 reads PRHDT; CDR2 reads FYEKMQ (reference sequence). The chain's CDR3 is CASRRNEKLFF. In DNA form, the CDR3 reads TGTGCCAGCAGGCGTAATGAAAAACTGTTTTTT.

The chain uses TRBV19 and TRBJ1-3; 10 bases agree with TRBD1. The length of the CDR3 is 18 residues. The junction had 12 bases not matched to a gene; V was cut back by 7 bases and J by 0 bases. The germline V gene has CDR1 LNHDA and CDR2 SQIVND (reference sequence). The CDR3 bases are TGTGCCAGTACCCGGGACAGGGGATTAGGACTCTCTGGAAACACCATATATTTT. This encodes CASTRDRGLGLSGNTIYF.

The rearrangement joins TRBV9 to TRBJ1-2, with D maybe TRBD1 (6 bases). Germline lookup yields CDR1 SGDLS and CDR2 YYNGEE. The CDR3 covers 13 residues. V was trimmed by 3 bases and J by 2 bases, leaving 8 bases between them. DNA of the CDR3: TGTGCCAGCAGCGAGACAGGAAACTATGGCTACACCTTC. Protein: CASSETGNYGYTF. Together with reference TRBV9 and TRBJ1-2, the CDR3 gives the full variable domain: DSGVTQTPKHLITATGQRVTLRCSPRSGDLSVYWYQQSLDQGLQFLIQYYNGEERAKGNILERFSAQQFPDLHSELNLSSLELGDSALYFCASSETGNYGYTFGSGTRLTVV.

The chain combines TRBV27 with TRBJ2-7, with 8 bases identical to TRBD2. The CDR3 extends over 15 amino acids. Trimming removed 7 bases from V and 1 base from J; junction bases left unmatched: 9. Per germline, CDR1 MNHEY and CDR2 SMNVEV (reference sequence). For the CDR3, the DNA is TGTGCCAGCACCCTTGGGGCGGGAGGTTCCTACGAGCAGTACTTC. It codes for CASTLGAGGSYEQYF.

This clone was seen only once. This chain connects TRBV6-6 to TRBJ2-7; D may be TRBD1 or TRBD2 (5 bases each). Germline loops: CDR1 MNHNY, CDR2 SVGAGI (reference sequence). Trimming left V 6 bases short and J 7 bases short, with 16 bases between. The CDR3 has 13 residues. The CDR3 reads CASRNAAEGEQYF. DNA for the CDR3: TGTGCCAGCAGGAACGCAGCAGAGGGGGAGCAGTACTTC.

J is TRBJ2-7 and V is TRBV4-2; D perhaps matches TRBD1 (6 bases). V shed 0 bases and J shed 2 bases, with 14 bases lying between them. CDR1 and CDR2 (germline): LGHNA, YNFKEQ. This CDR3 spans 16 amino acids. The CDR3 loop reads CASSQEWSGAAYEQYF. In nucleotides, the CDR3 is TGTGCCAGCAGCCAAGAGTGGTCAGGGGCGGCCTACGAGCAGTACTTC.

This clone is termed medium-sized. V is TRBV19 and J is TRBJ1-5, with 8 bases identical to TRBD1. The CDR3 runs to 15 residues. Germline lookup yields CDR1 LNHDA and CDR2 SQIVND (reference sequence). Trimming removed 5 bases from V and 6 bases from J; junction bases left unmatched: 9. Here the CDR3 reads CASSSGTGFFQPQHF. The DNA for the CDR3 is TGTGCCAGTAGTTCCGGGACAGGTTTTTTTCAGCCCCAGCATTTT.

The chain couples TRBV6-6 to TRBJ2-5, with a weak D call TRBD2 (7 bases). Looked up from germline, CDR1 is MNHNY and CDR2 is SVGAGI (reference sequence). V lost 0 bases and J 4 bases, leaving 12 bases between the germline ends. CDR3 size: 15 residues. The CDR3 DNA sequence: TGTGCCAGCAGTTACTCGGGGGGGCTCGGAGAGACCCAGTACTTC. Translation gives CASSYSGGLGETQYF.

The V and J genes are TRBV6-4 and TRBJ1-6, with D uncertain. Trimming removed 10 bases at V and 6 bases at J, with 13 bases between. The CDR3 sequence is 13 residues long. In germline, CDR1 is MRHNA, CDR2 SNTAGT. CDR3 sequence (DNA): TGTGCCACGTCCCTTCACCCTAATTCACCCCTCCACTTT. It codes for CATSLHPNSPLHF.

This clone appeared once. The gene calls are TRBV9 and TRBJ1-4; a weak D match, TRBD1 (6 bases). The CDR3 sequence is 17 residues long. Trimming removed 4 bases from V and 0 bases from J, with 16 bases in between. The germline V gene has CDR1 SGDLS and CDR2 YYNGEE. The CDR3 loop reads CASSLYPHRATNEKLFF. DNA for the CDR3: TGTGCCAGCAGCCTCTACCCCCACAGGGCAACTAATGAAAAACTGTTTTTT.

This clone was seen a handful of times. This chain links TRBV7-9 with TRBJ2-7, with 7 bases identical to TRBD1. The CDR3 runs to 11 residues. Per germline, CDR1 SEHNR and CDR2 FQNEAQ (reference sequence). V was pared by 5 bases and J by 5 bases, with 0 bases of the junction left unmatched. The CDR3 sequence: CASSTGDEQYF. The CDR3 bases are TGTGCCAGCAGCACAGGGGACGAGCAGTACTTC.

The gene calls are TRBV4-1 and TRBJ1-5; maybe TRBD1 (6 bases). The CDR3 sequence is 13 residues long. CDR1 is MGHRA and CDR2 is YSYEKL in the germline V gene. The ends were cut back, 10 bases at V and 5 bases at J, with 15 bases in the middle. The chain's CDR3 is CATAGGRDQPQHF. The CDR3 nucleotides read TGCGCCACCGCCGGGGGGCGGGATCAGCCCCAGCATTTT.

This clone has just one count. The genes are TRBV19 and TRBJ1-2; TRBD1 is a possible D gene (6 bases). Trimming took 5 bases from V and 5 from J, leaving 18 bases between them. This CDR3 comprises 15 residues. Germline V lookup: CDR1 LNHDA, CDR2 SQIVND (reference sequence). The CDR3 coding sequence is TGTGCCAGTAGTTCGACAGGACTTCTTGAATATGGCTACACCTTC. Protein sequence: CASSSTGLLEYGYTF.

This chain uses TRBV4-1 with TRBJ1-1, with no clear D. Trimming cost V 1 base and J 3 bases, with 9 bases left between them. The CDR3 loop spans 14 amino acids. Germline-derived CDR1 and CDR2 are MGHRA and YSYEKL. This chain's CDR3 is CASSQVGPDTEAFF. CDR3 sequence (DNA): TGCGCCAGCAGCCAAGTTGGGCCGGACACTGAAGCTTTCTTT.

The chain links TRBV5-8 to TRBJ2-1; TRBD2 matches 7 bases. J gave up 4 bases and V 4 bases, and 2 bases lay outside the gene matches. The CDR3 runs 13 residues. The germline V gene has CDR1 SGHTS and CDR2 YDEGEE. In DNA, the CDR3 is TGTGCCAGCAGCGGGGGGGGTTACAATGAGCAGTTCTTC. This encodes CASSGGGYNEQFF.

The rearrangement links TRBV7-9 to TRBJ2-7; D possibly corresponds to TRBD2 (6 bases). This CDR3 is 17 amino acids long. In germline, CDR1 is SEHNR, CDR2 FQNEAQ (reference sequence). Trimming shortened V by 5 bases and J by 0 bases, and 20 bases separated the two germline ends. This CDR3 is CASSPRVGGPSSYEQYF. The CDR3 DNA reads TGTGCCAGCAGCCCGAGGGTCGGGGGACCAAGCTCCTACGAGCAGTACTTC.

V and J are TRBV4-1 and TRBJ1-1; 7 bases match TRBD1. The germline V gene encodes CDR1 MGHRA and CDR2 YSYEKL. The CDR3 length is 15 residues. J lost 6 bases, V lost 0 bases, and 7 bases had no gene match. In DNA, the CDR3 is TGCGCCAGCAGCCAAGATCGTAAGGGGGCCGCTGAAGCTTTCTTT. Its protein product is CASSQDRKGAAEAFF.

This clone was observed once. This chain connects TRBV27 to TRBJ1-2, with D possibly TRBD1 on 5 matching bases. The V gene lost 2 bases and the J gene lost 6 bases, with 13 bases spanning the gap. Per the germline V gene, CDR1 is MNHEY and CDR2 is SMNVEV (reference sequence). CDR3 length: 14 residues. The chain's CDR3 is CASSLTGLSNGYTF. DNA of the CDR3: TGTGCCAGCAGTTTAACAGGTCTTTCTAATGGCTACACCTTC.